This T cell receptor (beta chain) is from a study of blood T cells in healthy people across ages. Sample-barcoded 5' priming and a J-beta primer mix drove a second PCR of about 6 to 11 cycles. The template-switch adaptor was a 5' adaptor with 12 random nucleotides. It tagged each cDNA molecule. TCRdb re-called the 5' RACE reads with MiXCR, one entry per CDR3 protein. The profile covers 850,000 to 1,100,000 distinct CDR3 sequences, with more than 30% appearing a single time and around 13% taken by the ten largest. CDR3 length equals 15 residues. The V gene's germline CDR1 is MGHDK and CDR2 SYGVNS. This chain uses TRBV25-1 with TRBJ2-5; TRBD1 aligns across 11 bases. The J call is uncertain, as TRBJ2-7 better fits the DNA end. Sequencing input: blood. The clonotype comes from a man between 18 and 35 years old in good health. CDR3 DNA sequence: TGTGCCAGCATCCTCGGGACAGGGGGGCAGTACGAGCAGTACTTC. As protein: CASILGTGGQYEQYF.